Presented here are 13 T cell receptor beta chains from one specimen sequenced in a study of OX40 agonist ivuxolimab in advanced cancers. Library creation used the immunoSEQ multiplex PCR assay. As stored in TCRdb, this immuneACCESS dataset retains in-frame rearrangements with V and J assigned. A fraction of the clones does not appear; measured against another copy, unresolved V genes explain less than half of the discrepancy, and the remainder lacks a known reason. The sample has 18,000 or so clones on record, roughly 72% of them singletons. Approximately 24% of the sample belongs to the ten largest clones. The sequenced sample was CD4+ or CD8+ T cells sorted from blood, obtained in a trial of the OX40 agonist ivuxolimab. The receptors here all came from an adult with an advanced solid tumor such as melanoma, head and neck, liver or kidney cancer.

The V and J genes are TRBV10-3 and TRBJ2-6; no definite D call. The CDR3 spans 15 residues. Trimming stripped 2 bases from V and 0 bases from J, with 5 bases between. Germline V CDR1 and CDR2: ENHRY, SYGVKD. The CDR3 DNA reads TGTGCCATCAGTGAGCCCCCCTCTGGGGCCAACGTCCTGACTTTC. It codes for CAISEPPSGANVLTF.

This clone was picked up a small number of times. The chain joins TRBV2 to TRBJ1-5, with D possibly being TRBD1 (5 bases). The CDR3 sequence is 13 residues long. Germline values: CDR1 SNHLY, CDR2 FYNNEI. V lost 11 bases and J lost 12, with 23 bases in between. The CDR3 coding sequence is TGTGCCTCTGAGGACGGAACCGGGGCCCGCCAGCATTTT. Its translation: CASEDGTGARQHF.

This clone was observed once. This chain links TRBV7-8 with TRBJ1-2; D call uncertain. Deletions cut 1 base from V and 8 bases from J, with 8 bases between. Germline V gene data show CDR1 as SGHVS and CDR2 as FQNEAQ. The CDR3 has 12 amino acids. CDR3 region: CASSLGGLGYTF. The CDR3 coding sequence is TGTGCCAGCAGCTTAGGAGGTTTAGGCTACACCTTC.

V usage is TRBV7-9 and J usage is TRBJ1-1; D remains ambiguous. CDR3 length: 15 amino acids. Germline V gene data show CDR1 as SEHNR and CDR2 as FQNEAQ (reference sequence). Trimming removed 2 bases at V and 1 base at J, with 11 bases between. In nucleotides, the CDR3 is TGTGCCAGCAGCTTACGTCCCCTAACGAACACTGAAGCTTTCTTT. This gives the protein CASSLRPLTNTEAFF.

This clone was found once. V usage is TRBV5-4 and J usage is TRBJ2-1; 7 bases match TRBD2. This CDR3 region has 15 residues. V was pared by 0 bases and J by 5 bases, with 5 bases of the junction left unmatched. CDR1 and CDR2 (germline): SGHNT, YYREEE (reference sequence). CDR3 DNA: TGTGCCAGCAGCTTGGTCGGGGACTACGACAATGAGCAGTTCTTC. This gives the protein CASSLVGDYDNEQFF. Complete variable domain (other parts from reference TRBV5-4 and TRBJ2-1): ETGVTQSPTHLIKTRGQQVTLRCSSQSGHNTVSWYQQALGQGPQFIFQYYREEENGRGNFPPRFSGLQFPNYSSELNVNALELDDSALYLCASSLVGDYDNEQFFGPGTRLTVL.

The CDR3 sequence: CASSPWVAGVQETQYF. The CDR3 DNA sequence: TGTGCCAGCAGCCCATGGGTAGCGGGAGTCCAAGAGACCCAGTACTTC. This chain connects TRBV7-2 to TRBJ2-5, with 9 nucleotides matching TRBD2. Germline CDR1 SGHTA, CDR2 FQGNSA. Trimming took 5 bases from V and 1 from J; bases not matched to a gene: 8. CDR3 length: 16 amino acids.

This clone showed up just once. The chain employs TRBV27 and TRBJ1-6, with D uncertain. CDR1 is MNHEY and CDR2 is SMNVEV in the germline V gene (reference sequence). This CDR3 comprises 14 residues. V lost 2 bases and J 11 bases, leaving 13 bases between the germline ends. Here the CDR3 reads CASSLTGPAAPLHF. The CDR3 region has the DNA TGTGCCAGCAGTTTAACCGGCCCCGCGGCACCCCTCCACTTT.

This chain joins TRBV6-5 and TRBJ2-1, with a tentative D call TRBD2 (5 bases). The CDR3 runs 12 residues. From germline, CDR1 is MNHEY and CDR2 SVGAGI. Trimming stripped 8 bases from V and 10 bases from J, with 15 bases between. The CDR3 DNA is TGTGCCAGCTGGAGGATTTCGGACGAGCAGTTCTTC. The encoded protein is CASWRISDEQFF.

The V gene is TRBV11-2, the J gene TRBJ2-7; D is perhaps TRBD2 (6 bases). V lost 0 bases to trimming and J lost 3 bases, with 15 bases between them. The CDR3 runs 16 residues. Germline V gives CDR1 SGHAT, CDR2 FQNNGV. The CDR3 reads CASSLEGQTGVYEQYF. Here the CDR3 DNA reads TGTGCCAGCAGCTTAGAAGGTCAGACGGGGGTCTACGAGCAGTACTTC.

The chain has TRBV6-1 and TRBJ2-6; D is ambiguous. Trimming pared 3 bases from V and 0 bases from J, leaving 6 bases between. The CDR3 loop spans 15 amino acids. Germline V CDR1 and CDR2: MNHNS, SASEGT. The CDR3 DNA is TGTGCCAGCAGTGATGGTGACTCTGGGGCCAACGTCCTGACTTTC. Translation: CASSDGDSGANVLTF.

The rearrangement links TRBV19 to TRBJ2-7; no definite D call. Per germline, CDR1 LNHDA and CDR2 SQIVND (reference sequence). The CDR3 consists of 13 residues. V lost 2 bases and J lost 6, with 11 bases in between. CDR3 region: CASSISPTSEQYF. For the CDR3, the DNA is TGTGCCAGTAGTATATCCCCCACCTCCGAGCAGTACTTC.

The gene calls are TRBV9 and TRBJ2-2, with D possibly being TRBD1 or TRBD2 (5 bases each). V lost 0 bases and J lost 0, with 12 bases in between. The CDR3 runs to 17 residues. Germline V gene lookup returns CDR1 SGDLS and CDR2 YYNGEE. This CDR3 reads CASSVARGLPNTGELFF. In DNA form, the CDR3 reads TGTGCCAGCAGCGTAGCTCGGGGCCTTCCGAACACCGGGGAGCTGTTTTTT.

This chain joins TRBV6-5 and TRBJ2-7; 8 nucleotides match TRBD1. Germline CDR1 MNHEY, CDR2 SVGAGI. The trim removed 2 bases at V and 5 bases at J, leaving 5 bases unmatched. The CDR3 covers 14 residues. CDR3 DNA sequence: TGTGCCAGCAGTTACCAGGGGGCGAGCGACGAGCAGTACTTC. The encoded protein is CASSYQGASDEQYF.